The present T cell receptor (beta chain) was sequenced within a study of blood T cell repertoires in COVID-19. Across the study: The samples span acute and convalescent COVID-19 from the United States, Italy and Spain. Sample material is recorded as cDNA or gDNA derived from T cells, B-cell-depleted T cells, or PBMCs.

Repertoires were generated with immunoSEQ multiplex PCR, while TCRdb's copy carries only in-frame clones and drops some. The table has 90,000 to 150,000 clones, about three quarters seen once. This clone appeared a few times. Source material: peripheral blood. The sequence derives from a man in his 70s with acute or convalescent COVID-19.

CDR3 region: CASSYQGTTEAFF. The CDR3 coding sequence is TGTGCCAGCAGTTACCAGGGGACCACTGAAGCTTTCTTT. The V call is TRBV6-5, the J call TRBJ1-1; D may be TRBD1 (6 bases). V lost 2 bases, J lost 4 bases, and 8 bases lay in between. This CDR3 region has 13 residues. Germline V gene lookup returns CDR1 MNHEY and CDR2 SVGAGI.